This section outlines one TCR beta chain sequence together with its context. Trimming cost V 4 bases and J 5 bases, with 15 bases left between them. This CDR3 region has 15 residues. Germline V CDR1 and CDR2: LNHDA, SQIVND (reference sequence). This sample was taken from a study of T cells in Graves' hyperthyroidism and ophthalmopathy. RNA transcripts were the template for amplifying TCR beta CDR3 regions. The study used the HTBI primer set for a first-round RT-PCR of the TCR CDR3. MiXCR was run by TCRdb on the multiplex PCR reads, yielding one entry per CDR3 protein. The sample holds hundreds of thousands of distinct CDR3 sequences, less than 25% seen once.

The origin of this receptor is a man aged 25-45 years with Graves' ophthalmopathy. The sequenced sample consisted of blood. The rearrangement uses TRBV19 and TRBJ1-5; D gene ambiguous. The CDR3 protein is CASSTPGRPDQPQHF. CDR3 DNA sequence: TGTGCCAGTAGTACCCCTGGCAGGCCAGATCAGCCCCAGCATTTT.